The T cell receptor beta chain under discussion was sequenced for a study of T cells expressing NK-cell markers. This CDR3 has 15 amino acids. Germline assignment: CDR1 KGHSH and CDR2 LQKENI. TCRdb re-called the 5' RACE reads; one entry per CDR3 protein, DNA not given. This sample's table has fewer than 300,000 distinct CDR3 sequences. The V and J genes are TRBV18 and TRBJ2-7; TCRdb's D gene call, TRBD1, goes unchecked for lack of DNA. The sequenced material came from blood T cells: a sorted CD56 or NKG2C T cell subset, CD4+ or CD8+ T cells, or bulk PBMC T cells (not recorded which). This receptor was taken from a woman aged 18 to 75 in good health. The CDR3 loop is CASSSPDRGPLEQYF.